This T cell receptor beta chain emerged from a study of memory CD4+ T cells and cytomegalovirus serostatus. Looking at the study overall: This sample comes from healthy Belgian adults, eight or nine CMV seropositive, around 26 seronegative.

The germline V gene encodes CDR1 SGHRS and CDR2 YFSETQ. Trimming left V 3 bases short and J 0 bases short, with 4 bases between. CDR3 length: 12 residues. Study results and caveats: Repertoires predicted CMV serostatus with median bootstrapped AUC of around 0.96. CD4+ memory repertoires contained 67 of 164 reported CMV TCRbeta sequences.

Single viable CD3+CD4+CD8-CD45RO+ cells were sorted as the memory CD4+ T cells. Concerning this clone itself: The antigen is undetermined.

Per the study methods: Out-of-frame sequences were removed, leaving 2,204,828 distinct TCRbeta sequences. Clones were sequenced by immunoSEQ multiplex PCR, and TCRdb holds only the in-frame ones, with some missing. The V and J calls and the clone size are those of that table, but D and trimming were determined from the DNA. The repertoire holds 52,000 or so clones, with roughly four fifths as singletons. The rearrangement joins TRBV5-1 to TRBJ2-7; D uncertain. Sequencing was performed on memory CD4+ T cells from blood. This receptor was identified in an adult in good health and CMV-seronegative. The CDR3 region has the DNA TGCGCCAGCAGCTCTAGCTCCTACGAGCAGTACTTC. Its protein is CASSSSSYEQYF.